A single sample gave rise to the 11 T cell receptor beta chains below, sequenced in a study of blood T cell repertoires in COVID-19. Profiling relied on immunoSEQ multiplex PCR, and the TCRdb table lists in-frame clones only, not all of them. The data contain about 150,000 clones, about 85% of them seen just once; the ten biggest clones take up roughly 0.6%. The sequenced sample was peripheral blood. The receptor set was obtained from a man aged 60 to 69 with COVID-19, enrolled during active disease.

This sequence joins TRBV6-5 and TRBJ2-1; no reliable D call. Looked up from germline, CDR1 is MNHEY and CDR2 is SVGAGI. The germline V and J ends were trimmed by 5 bases and 10 bases, with 9 bases remaining between them. This CDR3 contains 11 residues. The CDR3 sequence is CASSTDWEQFF. CDR3 coding DNA: TGTGCCAGCAGTACCGACTGGGAGCAGTTCTTC.

The CDR3 sequence is CASSLVEKNTEAFF. CDR3 bases: TGTGCCAGCAGCTTAGTGGAGAAAAACACTGAAGCTTTCTTT. The V gene is TRBV7-8, the J gene TRBJ1-1; D is unresolved. Trimming stripped 1 base from V and 2 bases from J, with 8 bases between. CDR1 and CDR2 (germline): SGHVS, FQNEAQ. This CDR3 spans 14 amino acids.

This clone was counted between two and nine times. The chain joins TRBV6-1 to TRBJ1-2; no clear D gene. The CDR3 is 13 residues long. V lost 3 bases to trimming and J lost 7 bases, with 12 bases between them. Germline CDR1 and CDR2: MNHNS and SASEGT. CDR3 nucleotide sequence: TGTGCCAGCAGTGAGTCCGGGGTGGGTGGCTACACCTTC. Translating it yields CASSESGVGGYTF.

V is TRBV7-2 and J is TRBJ1-2, with 11 bases matching TRBD1. CDR1 is SGHTA, CDR2 FQGNSA, per germline. CDR3 length: 14 amino acids. The V segment lost 4 bases and the J segment 7 bases; nucleotides outside the gene matches: 5. CDR3 region: CASSSGQGASGYTF. The CDR3 bases are TGTGCCAGCAGCTCAGGACAGGGGGCCAGTGGCTACACCTTC.

The chain combines TRBV28 with TRBJ2-3; D unresolved. Looked up from germline, CDR1 is MDHEN and CDR2 is SYDVKM. This CDR3 is built from 14 residues. Deletions cut 6 bases from V and 1 base from J, with 11 bases between. Here the CDR3 reads CASSLRGGTDTQYF. The CDR3 DNA follows: TGTGCCAGCAGCCTTCGCGGCGGCACAGATACGCAGTATTTT.

The chain combines TRBV7-9 with TRBJ1-4; D might be TRBD1 (6 bases). Germline CDR1 and CDR2: SEHNR and FQNEAQ (reference sequence). The CDR3 runs 16 residues. Trimming took 0 bases from V and 4 from J, leaving 12 bases between them. The CDR3 nucleotides are TGTGCCAGCAGCTTAGCCGCTGGGACATTTAATGAAAAACTGTTTTTT. Translation gives CASSLAAGTFNEKLFF. The variable domain in full, completed from reference TRBV7-9 and TRBJ1-4, reads DTGVSQNPRHKITKRGQNVTFRCDPISEHNRLYWYRQTLGQGPEFLTYFQNEAQLEKSRLLSDRFSAERPKGSFSTLEIQRTEQGDSAMYLCASSLAAGTFNEKLFFGSGTQLSVL.

This chain connects TRBV27 to TRBJ2-5; weak D call: TRBD2 (5 bases). This CDR3 is 14 amino acids long. V shed 0 bases and J shed 5 bases, with 10 bases lying between them. From germline, CDR1 is MNHEY and CDR2 SMNVEV (reference sequence). The CDR3, as DNA: TGTGCCAGCAGTTTATCGGCTAGCTTCGAGACCCAGTACTTC. This codes for CASSLSASFETQYF.

V is TRBV5-4 and J is TRBJ2-1; a weak D match, TRBD2 (5 bases). Trimming shortened V by 1 base and J by 8 bases, and 10 bases separated the two germline ends. This CDR3 is 13 amino acids long. CDR1 is SGHNT and CDR2 is YYREEE in the germline V gene (reference sequence). The CDR3 sequence: CASSLRLADEQFF. In DNA form, the CDR3 reads TGTGCCAGCAGCTTGCGGCTAGCCGATGAGCAGTTCTTC.

The chain couples TRBV6-1 to TRBJ1-2; TRBD1 matches at 8 bases. The CDR3 loop spans 14 amino acids. With V trimmed by 3 bases and J by 2 bases, 2 bases remained unmatched. Germline values: CDR1 MNHNS, CDR2 SASEGT. The CDR3 here is CASSDRGRNYGYTF. The DNA of the CDR3 is TGTGCCAGCAGTGACAGGGGGCGCAACTATGGCTACACCTTC.

The chain couples TRBV21-1 to TRBJ1-5; the table's D call, TRBD1, was not checked against the DNA. TRBV21-1 is an annotated pseudogene. This CDR3 spans 14 amino acids. The CDR3 DNA follows: TGTGCCAGCAGCAGTACAGGGAGCAATCAGCCCCAGCATTTT. This gives the protein CASSSTGSNQPQHF.

The V call is TRBV7-2, the J call TRBJ1-2; 7 bases are shared with TRBD1. The germline CDR1 and CDR2 sequences are SGHTA and FQGNSA. CDR3 length equals 15 residues. V was pared by 4 bases and J by 4 bases, with 9 bases of the junction left unmatched. The CDR3 nucleotides read TGTGCCAGCAGCTCCATTACAGGGGTCGTCTATGGCTACACCTTC. As protein: CASSSITGVVYGYTF.